These 5 T cell receptor beta chains were all obtained from the same sample, sequenced in a study of blood T cell repertoires in COVID-19. TCRdb keeps only in-frame clones here, not all; method: immunoSEQ multiplex PCR. The data contain roughly 260,000 clones, approximately 86% of them singletons. Sequenced sample: peripheral blood. The receptors here all came from a woman younger than 35 with acute or convalescent COVID-19.

The CDR3 bases are TGTGCCAGCAGTTACTCGATTCCAAGCGTATTCTATGGCTACACCTTC. It encodes CASSYSIPSVFYGYTF. The V gene is TRBV6-5, the J gene TRBJ1-2; D remains ambiguous. Germline lookup yields CDR1 MNHEY and CDR2 SVGAGI. Trimming pared 0 bases from V and 4 bases from J, leaving 15 bases between. The CDR3 sequence is 16 residues long.

The V and J genes are TRBV2 and TRBJ2-7; 7 bases line up with TRBD2. The CDR3 spans 13 residues. The J segment lost 5 bases and the V segment lost 7 bases, leaving 8 bases of the junction unmatched. Germline V gene lookup returns CDR1 SNHLY and CDR2 FYNNEI. The CDR3 nucleotides read TGTGCCAGCATTGGGGGGGATCAGGACGAGCAGTACTTC. As protein: CASIGGDQDEQYF.

The chain is built from TRBV28 and TRBJ1-2; tentatively, D is TRBD1 (5 bases). Trimming left V 3 bases short and J 7 bases short, with 9 bases between. The CDR3 runs to 12 residues. Germline CDR1 MDHEN, CDR2 SYDVKM. CDR3 loop: CASSLGRGGYTF. The CDR3, as DNA: TGTGCCAGCAGTTTGGGGAGGGGTGGCTACACCTTC.

The chain employs TRBV5-4 and TRBJ2-1, with D possibly TRBD2 on 6 matching bases. Trimming removed 0 bases from V and 0 bases from J, with 10 bases in between. The CDR3 has 16 amino acids. Germline V gene lookup returns CDR1 SGHNT and CDR2 YYREEE (reference sequence). CDR3 amino acids: CASSLASVSSYNEQFF. The DNA of the CDR3 is TGTGCCAGCAGCTTGGCTAGCGTTAGCTCCTACAATGAGCAGTTCTTC.

The chain recombines TRBV19 with TRBJ1-6; D gene unclear. The CDR3 extends over 13 amino acids. CDR1 is LNHDA and CDR2 is SQIVND in the germline V gene (reference sequence). The ends were cut back, 9 bases at V and 4 bases at J, with 10 bases in the middle. This chain's CDR3 is CASRGRYNSPLHF. The CDR3 DNA reads as TGTGCCAGCCGCGGCAGATATAATTCACCCCTCCACTTT.